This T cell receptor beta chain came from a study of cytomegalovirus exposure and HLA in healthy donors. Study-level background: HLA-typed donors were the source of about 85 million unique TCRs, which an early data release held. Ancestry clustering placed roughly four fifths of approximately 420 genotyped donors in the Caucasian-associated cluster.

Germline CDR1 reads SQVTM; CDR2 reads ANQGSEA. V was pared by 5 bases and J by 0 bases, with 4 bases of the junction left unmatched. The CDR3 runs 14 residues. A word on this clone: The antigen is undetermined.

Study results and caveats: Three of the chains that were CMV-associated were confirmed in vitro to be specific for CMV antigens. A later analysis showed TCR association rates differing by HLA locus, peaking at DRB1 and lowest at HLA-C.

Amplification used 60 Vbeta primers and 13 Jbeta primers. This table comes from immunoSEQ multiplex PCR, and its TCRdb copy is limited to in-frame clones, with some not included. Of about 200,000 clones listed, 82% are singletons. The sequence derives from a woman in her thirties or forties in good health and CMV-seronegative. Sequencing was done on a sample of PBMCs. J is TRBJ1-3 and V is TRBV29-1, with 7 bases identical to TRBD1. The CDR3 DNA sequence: TGCAGCGTTTCGAGGGGGCTCTCTGGAAACACCATATATTTT. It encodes CSVSRGLSGNTIYF.